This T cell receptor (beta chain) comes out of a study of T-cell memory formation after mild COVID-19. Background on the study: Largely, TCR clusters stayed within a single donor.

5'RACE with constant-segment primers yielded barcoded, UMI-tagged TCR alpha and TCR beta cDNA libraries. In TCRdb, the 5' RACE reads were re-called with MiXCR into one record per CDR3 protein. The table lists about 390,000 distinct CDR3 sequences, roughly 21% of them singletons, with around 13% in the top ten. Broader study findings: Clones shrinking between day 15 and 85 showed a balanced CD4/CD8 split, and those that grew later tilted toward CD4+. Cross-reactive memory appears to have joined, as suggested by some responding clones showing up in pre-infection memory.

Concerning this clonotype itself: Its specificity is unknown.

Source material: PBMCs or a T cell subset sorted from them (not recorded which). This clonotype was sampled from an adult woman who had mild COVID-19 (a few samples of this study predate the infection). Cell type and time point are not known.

CDR3 residues: CASSFEGKIGYGYTF. The CDR3 DNA sequence: TGTGCCAGCAGCTTCGAGGGGAAGATTGGCTATGGCTACACCTTC. The gene calls are TRBV7-9 and TRBJ1-2; possible D gene TRBD1, 5 bases. Per the germline V gene, CDR1 is SEHNR and CDR2 is FQNEAQ (reference sequence). V was trimmed by 3 bases and J by 4 bases, leaving 15 bases between them. The CDR3 extends over 15 amino acids.